A single sample is the source of the 25 T cell receptor beta chains below, sequenced in a study of CD8 T cells in ankylosing spondylitis. Regarding the study as a whole: A TCR beta motif of several highly homologous variants appeared characteristic of ankylosing spondylitis blood.

Antigens of these TCRs are unknown. Each CDR3 protein is one row after TCRdb ran MiXCR on the 5' RACE reads. Of over 400,000 distinct CDR3 sequences in the sample, 20% to 30% were seen once. The material sequenced was blood, either unsorted or a sorted T cell fraction (not recorded which). The receptor set was obtained from a male donor with ankylosing spondylitis.

The chain uses TRBV7-2 and TRBJ2-3; TRBD2 matches at 8 bases. The junction had 9 bases not matched to a gene; V was cut back by 5 bases and J by 2 bases. Germline CDR1 SGHTA, CDR2 FQGNSA. This CDR3 has 16 amino acids. CDR3 nucleotide sequence: TGTGCCAGCAGCCCAGTAGCGGGACCAAACACAGATACGCAGTATTTT. Its protein product is CASSPVAGPNTDTQYF. The full variable domain, rest sourced from reference TRBV7-2 and TRBJ2-3, is GAGVSQSPSNKVTEKGKDVELRCDPISGHTALYWYRQSLGQGLEFLIYFQGNSAPDKSGLPSDRFSAERTGGSVSTLTIQRTQQEDSAVYLCASSPVAGPNTDTQYFGPGTRLTVL.

This chain uses TRBV5-1 with TRBJ2-7, with 8 bases fitting TRBD1. Germline V lookup: CDR1 SGHRS, CDR2 YFSETQ. This CDR3 spans 15 amino acids. In nucleotides, the CDR3 is TGCGCCAGGACCACAGGGGGACCCCGTGCTAGGACGCTGGGCGTC. It specifies CARTTGGPRARTLGV.

The V and J genes are TRBV7-9 and TRBJ2-4, with D perhaps matching TRBD2 (5 bases). The CDR3 length is 13 residues. Trimming removed 4 bases from V and 7 bases from J, with 11 bases in between. The V gene's germline CDR1 is SEHNR and CDR2 FQNEAQ (reference sequence). The CDR3 bases are TGTGCCAGCAGCTCCCTAGCCGAGAACATTCAGTACTTC. It codes for CASSSLAENIQYF.

J is TRBJ2-3 and V is TRBV12-3 or TRBV12-4, with a tentative D call TRBD1 (5 bases). The CDR3 contains 17 residues. V lost 5 bases, J lost 0 bases, and 18 bases lay in between. The CDR3 nucleotides read TGTGCCAGCAGTCCCCGACAGAAAACACCTAGCACAGATACGCAGTATTTT. Translating gives CASSPRQKTPSTDTQYF.

This chain joins TRBV11-3 and TRBJ1-1; D gene uncertain. The germline CDR1 and CDR2 sequences are SGHNT and YENEEA. Trimming left V 5 bases short and J 1 base short, with 11 bases between. This CDR3 spans 14 amino acids. The CDR3 DNA sequence: TGTGCCAGCAGCCCCCCGTGGGAGAACACTGAAGCTTTCTTT. Its protein is CASSPPWENTEAFF.

This chain joins TRBV7-7 and TRBJ2-1; a possible D gene is TRBD2 (6 bases). V was trimmed by 5 bases and J by 1 base, leaving 12 bases between them. This CDR3 comprises 15 residues. Looked up from germline, CDR1 is SSHAT and CDR2 is FNYEAQ (reference sequence). The DNA for the CDR3 is TGTGCCAGCAGCCGTCTTCTAGCGTCCTACAATGAGCAGTTCTTC. This translates into CASSRLLASYNEQFF.

The V gene is TRBV5-4, the J gene TRBJ2-6; D perhaps matches TRBD2 (5 bases). The V end lost 0 bases, the J end lost 3 bases, and 7 bases lay between the germline ends. Germline V gene sequence: CDR1 SGHNT, CDR2 YYREEE (reference sequence). The CDR3 is 15 residues long. This chain's CDR3 is CASSLERDGANVLTF. CDR3 in DNA: TGTGCCAGCAGCTTGGAGAGGGATGGGGCCAACGTCCTGACTTTC.

The chain carries TRBV3-1 and TRBJ2-7; D is possibly TRBD1 or TRBD2 (5 bases each). Per the germline V gene, CDR1 is LGHDT and CDR2 is YNNKEL (reference sequence). V was shortened by 0 bases and J by 6 bases, with 27 bases between the two germline ends. CDR3 length: 19 amino acids. The CDR3 protein is CASSQDPFGAPGWSGEQYF. CDR3 sequence (DNA): TGTGCCAGCAGCCAAGATCCCTTTGGGGCGCCGGGGTGGAGCGGCGAGCAGTACTTC.

This chain links TRBV11-2 with TRBJ1-1; D gene uncertain. Germline CDR1 and CDR2: SGHAT and FQNNGV. This CDR3 is 14 amino acids long. V lost 2 bases and J lost 4, with 11 bases in between. This chain's CDR3 is CASSLLRASTEAFF. The DNA for the CDR3 is TGTGCCAGCAGCTTACTGAGGGCGAGCACTGAAGCTTTCTTT.

The chain is built from TRBV12-3 or TRBV12-4 and TRBJ2-1; D may be TRBD1 (6 bases). V was cut by 5 bases and J by 7 bases, with 12 bases left in between. This CDR3 has 13 residues. The CDR3 is CASSRSRGNEQFF. CDR3 sequence (DNA): TGTGCCAGCAGTCGGTCGAGGGGGAATGAGCAGTTCTTC.

The V and J genes are TRBV5-1 and TRBJ2-1, with 7 bases fitting TRBD1. After removal of 5 bases from V and 0 bases from J, the junction contained 8 bases not matched to a gene. This CDR3 is built from 16 residues. Germline V gives CDR1 SGHRS, CDR2 YFSETQ. CDR3 sequence: CASRKTGTSSYNEQFF. The CDR3 bases are TGCGCCAGCAGAAAGACAGGGACGAGCTCCTACAATGAGCAGTTCTTC.

This chain joins TRBV4-1 and TRBJ2-5, with 7 bases matching TRBD1. J gave up 5 bases and V 2 bases, and 5 bases lay outside the gene matches. This CDR3 region has 14 residues. The germline V gene encodes CDR1 MGHRA and CDR2 YSYEKL. The CDR3 nucleotides are TGCGCCAGCAGCCAACAGACAGGGATGGAGACCCAGTACTTC. The encoded protein is CASSQQTGMETQYF.

This clonotype was recorded a few times. The rearrangement uses TRBV20-1 and TRBJ2-5, with 8 nucleotides matching TRBD2. Germline CDR1 DFQATT, CDR2 SNEGSKA (reference sequence). The CDR3 contains 14 residues. With V trimmed by 1 base and J by 3 bases, 4 bases remained unmatched. Here the CDR3 reads CSARVDSGKETQYF. In DNA, the CDR3 is TGCAGTGCTAGAGTTGATAGCGGGAAAGAGACCCAGTACTTC.

This clonotype was observed a handful of times. This chain connects TRBV7-9 to TRBJ1-2; TRBD1 agrees at 9 bases. CDR1 and CDR2 from the germline V gene are SEHNR and FQNEAQ (reference sequence). CDR3 length: 13 amino acids. V lost 3 bases to trimming and J lost 7 bases; unmatched junction nucleotides: 3. The CDR3 here is CASSFGTGFGYTF. The CDR3 bases are TGTGCCAGCAGCTTTGGGACAGGGTTTGGCTACACCTTC.

The V call is TRBV5-1, the J call TRBJ1-3; D call uncertain. CDR3 length: 13 amino acids. Trimming cost V 4 bases and J 0 bases, with 5 bases left between them. The germline CDR1 and CDR2 sequences are SGHRS and YFSETQ. CDR3 sequence reads: CASSDVSGNTIYF. The CDR3 region has the DNA TGCGCCAGCAGCGACGTCTCTGGAAACACCATATATTTT.

This clonotype came up a few times. This chain joins TRBV5-1 and TRBJ2-5; 8 bases align to TRBD1. The trim removed 3 bases at V and 4 bases at J, leaving 8 bases unmatched. Germline CDR1 reads SGHRS; CDR2 reads YFSETQ. CDR3 length equals 15 residues. CDR3 sequence (DNA): TGCGCCAGCAGCTCCAGGACAGGGCCGGGAGAGACCCAGTACTTC. This gives the protein CASSSRTGPGETQYF. Drawing the rest from reference TRBV5-1 and TRBJ2-5, the complete variable domain is KAGVTQTPRYLIKTRGQQVTLSCSPISGHRSVSWYQQTPGQGLQFLFEYFSETQRNKGNFPGRFSGRQFSNSRSEMNVSTLELGDSALYLCASSSRTGPGETQYFGPGTRLLVL.

The sample holds a few counts of this clonotype. The chain is built from TRBV25-1 and TRBJ2-7; 7 bases line up with TRBD1. J lost 2 bases, V lost 10 bases, and 5 bases had no gene match. Looked up from germline, CDR1 is MGHDK and CDR2 is SYGVNS. CDR3 length: 12 residues. This CDR3 reads CAIGTETYEQYV. CDR3 bases: TGTGCCATTGGGACAGAAACCTACGAGCAGTACGTC.

This sequence joins TRBV6-6 and TRBJ2-7; D unresolved. Germline lookup yields CDR1 MNHNY and CDR2 SVGAGI (reference sequence). V was cut by 6 bases and J by 7 bases, with 10 bases left in between. The CDR3 consists of 11 residues. CDR3 DNA: TGTGCCAGCAGCCCCCAAGGGGAGCAGTACGTC. As protein: CASSPQGEQYV.

The CDR3 nucleotides read TGTGCCACCAGCAGAGATCCCAATGAGCAGTTCTTC. Its translation is CATSRDPNEQFF. The V and J genes are TRBV15 and TRBJ2-1; the D is unclear. This CDR3 is 12 amino acids long. Trimming removed 0 bases at V and 6 bases at J, with 3 bases between. The germline V gene encodes CDR1 LNHNV and CDR2 YYDKDF (reference sequence).

This clonotype turned up a few times. Mismatch with germline at one junction end may stem from a read error. The chain has TRBV5-1 and TRBJ2-3, with 10 bases lining up with TRBD2. Germline CDR1 is SGHRS and CDR2 is YFSETQ. The CDR3 sequence is 16 residues long. The CDR3 region has the DNA TGCGCCAGCACCTTGAGACTAGCGGGCCACACAGATACGCAGTATTTT. This translates into CASTLRLAGHTDTQYF.

The V gene is TRBV10-3, the J gene TRBJ2-7; 7 bases fit TRBD1. Germline CDR1 ENHRY, CDR2 SYGVKD. The J segment lost 1 base and the V segment lost 3 bases, leaving 3 bases of the junction unmatched. CDR3 length: 14 amino acids. The CDR3 sequence is CAISDGRGSYEQYV. The DNA for the CDR3 is TGTGCCATCAGTGATGGCAGGGGGTCCTACGAGCAGTACGTC.

This clonotype was counted a single time. The V gene is TRBV15, the J gene TRBJ1-5; D is uncertain. The V and J ends lost 4 bases and 0 bases respectively, with 13 bases between them. The CDR3 has 16 residues. Germline assignment: CDR1 LNHNV and CDR2 YYDKDF (reference sequence). Here the CDR3 DNA reads TGTGCCACCAGCATCGGGCAGACTTATAGCAATCAGCCCCAGCATTTT. As protein: CATSIGQTYSNQPQHF.

This chain connects TRBV7-8 to TRBJ1-2; TRBD1 aligns across 7 bases. V gave up 6 bases and J gave up 5 bases; unmatched junction bases: 24. This CDR3 has 19 residues. Germline V lookup: CDR1 SGHVS, CDR2 FQNEAQ. In DNA form, the CDR3 reads TGTGCCAGCAGTTCATTCCCTCGAGGGGACAGAGGGATCTTTTATGGCTACACCTTC. Its protein product is CASSSFPRGDRGIFYGYTF.

The sample holds a few counts of this clonotype. The DNA of the CDR3 is TGTGCCAGCAGCCAAAGACTAGGTAGCGAGCAGTACTTC. Amino acids: CASSQRLGSEQYF. J is TRBJ2-7 and V is TRBV14; TRBD2 is a possible D gene (6 bases). The germline V gene encodes CDR1 SGHDN and CDR2 FVKESK. The CDR3 spans 13 residues. With 2 bases removed from V and 6 bases from J, the gap between germline ends came to 11 bases.

This clonotype showed up many times. The chain is built from TRBV29-1 and TRBJ2-2, with D tentatively TRBD2 (6 bases). V was trimmed by 7 bases and J by 2 bases, leaving 11 bases between them. Germline CDR1 reads SQVTM; CDR2 reads ANQGSEA. CDR3 length: 13 amino acids. The CDR3 reads CSGRDSNTGELFF. CDR3 nucleotides: TGCAGCGGGCGGGACTCCAACACCGGGGAGCTGTTTTTT.